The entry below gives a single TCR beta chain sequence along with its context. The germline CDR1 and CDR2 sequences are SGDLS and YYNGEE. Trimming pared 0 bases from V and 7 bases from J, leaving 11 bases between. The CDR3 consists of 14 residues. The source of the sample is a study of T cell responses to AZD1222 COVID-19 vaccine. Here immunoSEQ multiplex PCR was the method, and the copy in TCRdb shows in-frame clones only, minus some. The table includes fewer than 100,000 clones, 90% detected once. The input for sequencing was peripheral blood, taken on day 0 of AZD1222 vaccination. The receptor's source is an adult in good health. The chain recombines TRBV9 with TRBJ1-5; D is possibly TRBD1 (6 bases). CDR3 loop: CASSVGTVGQPQHF. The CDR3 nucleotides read TGTGCCAGCAGCGTAGGGACAGTGGGGCAGCCCCAGCATTTT. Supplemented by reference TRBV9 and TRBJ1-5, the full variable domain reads DSGVTQTPKHLITATGQRVTLRCSPRSGDLSVYWYQQSLDQGLQFLIQYYNGEERAKGNILERFSAQQFPDLHSELNLSSLELGDSALYFCASSVGTVGQPQHFGDGTRLSIL.